These 24 T cell receptor beta chains originate from one sample sequenced in a study of T cells after yellow fever vaccination. MiXCR was run by TCRdb on the 5' RACE reads, yielding one entry per CDR3 protein. The sample yields about 330,000 distinct CDR3 sequences, roughly 4.3% seen once. Sequenced here: PBMCs, sampled 5 days after the yellow fever booster vaccination. These receptors all come from a man younger than 30 who received the YFV17D yellow fever vaccine.

This clonotype was found many times. The J gene is TRBJ2-7, the V gene TRBV4-1; 7 positions match TRBD1. Germline CDR1 is MGHRA and CDR2 is YSYEKL. With 6 bases clipped from V and 0 bases from J, the junction kept 5 bases outside the gene matches. The CDR3 length is 14 residues. The CDR3 loop reads CASSLDRDSYEQYF. The CDR3 nucleotides are TGCGCCAGCAGTCTTGACAGGGACTCCTACGAGCAGTACTTC.

A few counts support this clonotype. The V and J genes are TRBV6-2 or TRBV6-3 and TRBJ1-5; 8 bases are a match to TRBD1. V lost 2 bases to trimming and J lost 1 base; unmatched junction nucleotides: 13. The CDR3 consists of 19 residues. Germline CDR1 is MNHEY and CDR2 is SVGEGT. The CDR3: CASSYKLTTGGTSNQPQHF. The CDR3 DNA reads TGTGCCAGCAGTTACAAGCTTACCACAGGGGGTACGAGCAATCAGCCCCAGCATTTT.

This clonotype was detected a few times. The chain is built from TRBV20-1 and TRBJ2-3, with 9 bases identical to TRBD2. Trimming removed 0 bases from V and 3 bases from J; junction bases left unmatched: 7. This CDR3 region has 16 residues. Germline-derived CDR1 and CDR2 are DFQATT and SNEGSKA (reference sequence). CDR3: CSARDPAGGGTDTQYF. The CDR3, as DNA: TGCAGTGCTAGAGATCCAGCGGGGGGAGGAACAGATACGCAGTATTTT.

This clonotype occurred a few times. The J gene is TRBJ2-1, the V gene TRBV20-1, with 10 positions matching TRBD2. Germline V gene sequence: CDR1 DFQATT, CDR2 SNEGSKA (reference sequence). The V and J ends lost 0 bases and 7 bases, in that order; junction bases with no gene match: 9. This CDR3 is built from 16 residues. CDR3: CSARDLRTSGVNEQFF. The CDR3 nucleotides read TGCAGTGCTAGAGATCTAAGAACTAGCGGGGTGAATGAGCAGTTCTTC.

This clonotype was observed a handful of times. The gene calls are TRBV5-1 and TRBJ2-7, with 8 bases matching TRBD1. The CDR3 runs to 15 residues. CDR1 SGHRS and CDR2 YFSETQ come from the germline V gene. J lost 5 bases, V lost 3 bases, and 10 bases had no gene match. The CDR3 reads CASSWGTGMGDEQYV. As DNA, the CDR3 is TGCGCCAGCAGCTGGGGGACAGGTATGGGGGACGAGCAGTACGTC.

This clonotype has at least ten counts. The chain couples TRBV20-1 to TRBJ2-6; D is ambiguous. CDR3 length: 16 amino acids. Trimming shortened V by 1 base and J by 0 bases, and 10 bases separated the two germline ends. Germline-derived CDR1 and CDR2 are DFQATT and SNEGSKA (reference sequence). CDR3 nucleotide sequence: TGCAGTGCTAGAGGTCTGGGAAGCTCTGGGGCCAACGTCCTGACTTTC. Translation gives CSARGLGSSGANVLTF.

This clonotype was seen a few times. V usage is TRBV20-1 and J usage is TRBJ2-3, with D possibly TRBD2 on 7 matching bases. Germline V CDR1 and CDR2: DFQATT, SNEGSKA (reference sequence). Trimming shortened V by 3 bases and J by 2 bases, and 18 bases separated the two germline ends. There are 16 residues in the CDR3. The CDR3 bases are TGCAGTGCTAGTGGGGTCCGGGGGGCCGCCACAGATACGCAGTATTTT. Translation: CSASGVRGAATDTQYF.

This clonotype was seen a handful of times. The V and J genes are TRBV6-5 and TRBJ1-5; TRBD1 matches 10 bases. The CDR3 has 15 amino acids. Germline CDR1 and CDR2: MNHEY and SVGAGI. V shed 6 bases, J shed 5 bases, and the junction held 7 bases outside the gene matches. CDR3 DNA sequence: TGTGCCAGCAGCCGACAGGGGGCGGCCCATCAGCCCCAGCATTTT. The encoded protein is CASSRQGAAHQPQHF.

This clonotype occurred a few times. The chain recombines TRBV4-2 with TRBJ1-2; D is uncertain. The V end was cut by 0 bases, the J end by 6 bases, with 8 bases between. Germline lookup yields CDR1 LGHNA and CDR2 YNFKEQ. The CDR3 contains 13 residues. CDR3 bases: TGTGCCAGCAGCCAAGACGATCTAGATGGCTACACCTTC. It encodes CASSQDDLDGYTF.

Many counts were recorded for this clonotype. This chain joins TRBV2 and TRBJ2-3; TRBD1 matches 9 bases. Looked up from germline, CDR1 is SNHLY and CDR2 is FYNNEI. With V trimmed by 5 bases and J by 6 bases, 0 bases remained unmatched. The CDR3 loop spans 12 amino acids. CDR3 in amino acids: CASSTGGDTQYF. CDR3 in DNA: TGTGCCAGCAGTACAGGGGGCGATACGCAGTATTTT. The whole variable domain, remainder taken from reference TRBV2 and TRBJ2-3, is EPEVTQTPSHQVTQMGQEVILRCVPISNHLYFYWYRQILGQKVEFLVSFYNNEISEKSEIFDDQFSVERPDGSNFTLKIRSTKLEDSAMYFCASSTGGDTQYFGPGTRLTVL.

The chain couples TRBV4-1 to TRBJ1-2; the D is unclear. The CDR3 sequence is 15 residues long. The germline V gene has CDR1 MGHRA and CDR2 YSYEKL. The V and J ends lost 0 bases and 8 bases respectively, with 16 bases between them. In nucleotides, the CDR3 is TGCGCCAGCAGCCAAGATCCCGCGGTTCTAAGGGGCTACACCTTC. Encoded protein: CASSQDPAVLRGYTF.

Many counts were recorded for this clonotype. The chain is built from TRBV10-3 and TRBJ2-5, with a possible D match to TRBD2 (5 bases). From germline, CDR1 is ENHRY and CDR2 SYGVKD. Trimming removed 6 bases from V and 4 bases from J, with 12 bases in between. CDR3 length: 13 amino acids. In nucleotides, the CDR3 is TGTGCCATCAGACGAGACCGGGGAGAGACCCAGTACTTC. It yields the protein CAIRRDRGETQYF.

The chain employs TRBV12-3 or TRBV12-4 and TRBJ1-2, with D uncertain. This CDR3 has 15 residues. V shed 0 bases and J shed 8 bases, with 16 bases lying between them. The CDR3 loop reads CASSLASRGGGGYTF. DNA of the CDR3: TGTGCCAGCAGTTTAGCGTCTCGAGGAGGAGGGGGCTACACCTTC.

In this sample, this clonotype turned up many times. This chain joins TRBV27 and TRBJ1-2, with TRBD1 matching over 8 bases. The length of the CDR3 is 15 residues. The V and J ends lost 6 bases and 6 bases, in that order; junction bases with no gene match: 12. Germline CDR1 MNHEY, CDR2 SMNVEV (reference sequence). Written as DNA, the CDR3 is TGTGCCAGCAGCCCCTGGGACAGGAGAGGGGATGGCTACACCTTC. Translated: CASSPWDRRGDGYTF.

In this sample, this clonotype turned up many times. The chain uses TRBV7-7 and TRBJ2-1; D is undetermined. V was clipped by 2 bases and J by 11 bases, with 13 bases between them. Germline assignment: CDR1 SSHAT and CDR2 FNYEAQ (reference sequence). The CDR3 consists of 13 residues. The CDR3 protein is CASSLQKESQQFF. The CDR3 DNA follows: TGTGCCAGCAGCTTACAGAAGGAGTCCCAGCAGTTCTTC.

At least ten counts were recorded for this clonotype. V gene TRBV5-1 combines with J gene TRBJ2-7; D is perhaps TRBD1 or TRBD2 (5 bases each). The CDR3 totals 15 residues. Germline CDR1 SGHRS, CDR2 YFSETQ. The V end lost 0 bases, the J end lost 2 bases, and 12 bases lay between the germline ends. CDR3 DNA: TGCGCCAGCAGCTTGGGCTTTATGGGGGCCTACGAGCAGTACTTC. It yields the protein CASSLGFMGAYEQYF.

This clonotype was seen repeatedly, ten times or more. The chain recombines TRBV7-8 with TRBJ2-7; possible D gene TRBD2, 6 bases. Trimming removed 5 bases at V and 5 bases at J, with 22 bases between. This CDR3 has 16 residues. Germline V gives CDR1 SGHVS, CDR2 FQNEAQ. CDR3 DNA: TGTGCCAGCAGCATCCCGGAGGAGGGCGAGGGAGACGAGCAGTACTTC. It codes for CASSIPEEGEGDEQYF. Variable domain in full (rest from reference TRBV7-8 and TRBJ2-7): GAGVSQSPRYKVAKRGQDVALRCDPISGHVSLFWYQQALGQGPEFLTYFQNEAQLDKSGLPSDRFFAERPEGSVSTLKIQRTQQEDSAVYLCASSIPEEGEGDEQYFGPGTRLTVT.

This clonotype was recorded a few times. This chain links TRBV20-1 with TRBJ2-1; 10 bases align to TRBD2. From germline, CDR1 is DFQATT and CDR2 SNEGSKA (reference sequence). The CDR3 contains 14 residues. The V gene end was trimmed by 3 bases and the J gene end by 7 bases; junction bases not matched to a gene: 6. CDR3 region: CSASRPSGGNEQFF. DNA of the CDR3: TGCAGTGCTAGTCGCCCTAGCGGGGGTAATGAGCAGTTCTTC.

This clonotype has just a few counts. This chain connects TRBV9 to TRBJ2-3, with 10 bases identical to TRBD2. Germline CDR1 reads SGDLS; CDR2 reads YYNGEE. This CDR3 comprises 14 residues. Trimming cost V 0 bases and J 6 bases; bases outside gene matches: 1. CDR3 nucleotide sequence: TGTGCCAGCAGCGTAGGTAGCGGGGGGGATACGCAGTATTTT. It encodes CASSVGSGGDTQYF.

This clonotype has just a few counts. The V and J genes are TRBV18 and TRBJ1-2; 7 positions agree with TRBD1. Germline V gene sequence: CDR1 KGHSH, CDR2 LQKENI. The length of the CDR3 is 14 residues. The trim removed 0 bases at V and 4 bases at J, leaving 2 bases unmatched. Written as DNA, the CDR3 is TGTGCCAGCTCACCACCCCGGGACAGCTATGGCTACACCTTC. Protein sequence: CASSPPRDSYGYTF.

Ten or more counts support this clonotype. V gene TRBV7-9 combines with J gene TRBJ2-5, with D possibly TRBD1 on 5 matching bases. V shed 3 bases and J shed 1 base, with 12 bases lying between them. The CDR3 is 15 amino acids. Looked up from germline, CDR1 is SEHNR and CDR2 is FQNEAQ (reference sequence). In nucleotides, the CDR3 is TGTGCCAGCAGCTTGCCCCAGGGCTTCCAAGAGACCCAGTACTTC. Encoded protein: CASSLPQGFQETQYF.

This clonotype was observed many times. CDR3 amino acids: CSASMGLAGGQDEQFF. CDR3 nucleotides: TGCAGCGCCTCAATGGGTCTAGCGGGGGGGCAGGATGAGCAGTTCTTC. The rearrangement links TRBV29-1 to TRBJ2-1; 12 nucleotides line up with TRBD2. V lost 7 bases, J lost 8 bases, and 15 bases stayed unmatched. The germline V gene encodes CDR1 SQVTM and CDR2 ANQGSEA. The CDR3 totals 16 residues.

The chain carries TRBV6-6 and TRBJ1-1, with D unclear. Germline V gene lookup returns CDR1 MNHNY and CDR2 SVGAGI (reference sequence). This CDR3 is built from 14 residues. Deletions cut 5 bases from V and 1 base from J, with 11 bases between. For the CDR3, the DNA is TGTGCCAGCAGTCCCGAAGACAAGAACACTGAAGCTTTCTTT. Translated, it gives CASSPEDKNTEAFF.

This clonotype was counted between two and nine times. The J gene is TRBJ1-4, the V gene TRBV7-9; no clear D. Germline CDR1 is SEHNR and CDR2 is FQNEAQ (reference sequence). V gave up 1 base and J gave up 0 bases, with 6 bases separating them. The CDR3 runs 15 residues. In DNA, the CDR3 is TGTGCCAGCAGCTTAGGCGATACAACTAATGAAAAACTGTTTTTT. Protein product: CASSLGDTTNEKLFF.